This T cell receptor beta chain appears in the sequencing data of a study of blood T cells in healthy people across ages. The length of the CDR3 is 13 residues. The V end lost 8 bases, the J end lost 0 bases, and 13 bases lay between the germline ends. Germline values: CDR1 DFQATT, CDR2 SNEGSKA (reference sequence). A remark on this clonotype: Antigen unknown.

Primers used in a second PCR of about 6 to 11 cycles were a sample-barcoded 5' primer and a J-beta primer mix. Each CDR3 protein gets one entry after TCRdb re-called the 5' RACE reads with MiXCR. The table has approximately 690,000 distinct CDR3 sequences, roughly 53% seen once. Whole-study findings and limits: Per million T cells, TCR beta diversity dropped roughly linearly as age increased.

The chain carries TRBV20-1 and TRBJ2-5, with D tentatively TRBD1 (6 bases). Sequencing was carried out using blood. This TCR came from a man in his 60s in good health. CDR3 nucleotides: TGCAGTTCTACTGACAGGAACCAAGAGACCCAGTACTTC. Its protein product is CSSTDRNQETQYF.